Listed here is a single TCR beta chain. These data come from a study of blood T cell repertoires in COVID-19. Only in-frame clones appear in the TCRdb table, and some are missing; sequencing was by immunoSEQ multiplex PCR. This table has around 200,000 clones, about three quarters appearing once. The source is a woman aged 70-85 years with acute or convalescent COVID-19. Sequencing used peripheral blood.

The CDR3 region is CASATGTGVNTEAFF. In DNA, the CDR3 is TGCGCCAGCGCGACCGGGACAGGGGTGAACACTGAAGCTTTCTTT. This sequence joins TRBV5-1 and TRBJ1-1; 10 nucleotides line up with TRBD1. The ends lost 7 bases at V and 0 bases at J; junction bases unmatched: 6. CDR3 size: 15 residues. Germline assignment: CDR1 SGHRS and CDR2 YFSETQ.